The present T cell receptor (beta chain) was sequenced within a study of T cells in narcolepsy. The overall study: Healthy controls were enrolled alongside patients with narcolepsy type 1 or type 2. The study's findings and limits: Autoreactive HCRT-specific and TRIB2-specific clonotypes were marked in same-patient CSF-versus-blood CD4+ comparisons. Blood of same and different patients, but not healthy controls, reportedly held recurring autoreactive clonotypes.

With regard to this clone: Its antigen is undetermined.

The J segment lost 1 base and the V segment lost 10 bases, leaving 8 bases of the junction unmatched. Germline assignment: CDR1 LNHDA and CDR2 SQIVND (reference sequence). The CDR3 extends over 14 amino acids. Measured with immunoSEQ multiplex PCR; TCRdb has only the in-frame clones, and not every one. The sample yields under 35,000 clones, roughly 90% seen once. The rearrangement joins TRBV19 to TRBJ2-7; TRBD1 aligns across 9 bases. Sequencing was done on a sample of CD45RA- memory CD4+ T cells from PBMCs. This sequence originates from a human donor with narcolepsy. The CDR3, as DNA: TGTGCCACCAAAAGACAGGGGGAATCCTACGAGCAGTACTTC. Residues: CATKRQGESYEQYF.